This is a list of T cell receptor beta chains from one sample in a study of post-analysis software for immune sequencing data. From the PCR reads, TCRdb called clonotypes with MiXCR, one entry per CDR3 protein. The repertoire holds hundreds of thousands of distinct CDR3 sequences, with around 64% as singletons. Sequencing used blood. The receptor set was obtained from a girl aged 2-10 years with multiple sclerosis. CDR3s include the opening cysteine and the closing phenylalanine or tryptophan. The D gene is left open where the match is weak. The size of a clone is reported for some rows only, either as once, few or many, or as a class for expanded clones.

.	.	TRBV11-2	TRBJ2-7	CASSNLGQSYEQYF	TGTGCCAGCAGCAACCTCGGACAGAGCTACGAGCAGTACTTC
.	.	TRBV9	TRBJ1-1	CASSVAENTEAFF	TGTGCCAGCAGCGTGGCTGAGAACACTGAAGCTTTCTTT
.	.	TRBV29-1	TRBJ1-1	CSVEGPLGMNTEAFF	TGCAGCGTTGAGGGGCCGTTGGGCATGAACACTGAAGCTTTCTTT
.	TRBD2	TRBV20-1	TRBJ2-1	CSARDQRLAQYNEQFF	TGCAGTGCTAGAGATCAGAGACTAGCACAATACAATGAGCAGTTCTTC
.	TRBD2	TRBV11-3	TRBJ2-5	CASSSTSGLAGGQETQYF	TGTGCCAGCAGCTCGACTTCGGGACTAGCGGGGGGTCAGGAGACCCAGTACTTC
.	.	TRBV20-1	TRBJ1-2	CSASPQDAPYYGYTF	TGCAGTGCTAGTCCCCAGGACGCCCCTTACTATGGCTACACCTTC
.	.	TRBV28	TRBJ2-3	CASRSVDTQYF	TGTGCCAGCAGGAGCGTAGATACGCAGTATTTT
many	.	TRBV29-1	TRBJ2-3	CSVDGVPRDTQYF	TGCAGCGTCGACGGCGTACCGAGAGATACGCAGTATTTT
once	TRBD1	TRBV5-1	TRBJ2-1	CASSLGTGEDEQFF	TGCGCCAGCAGCTTGGGGACAGGGGAGGACGAGCAGTTCTTC
few	.	TRBV12-3/TRBV12-4	TRBJ2-3	CASSSPRPTDTDTQYF	TGTGCCAGCAGTTCACCCCGGCCTACGGACACAGATACGCAGTATTTT
once	.	TRBV4-3	TRBJ1-5	CASSQDGIGQPQHF	TGCGCCAGCAGCCAAGATGGGATTGGTCAGCCCCAGCATTTT
.	.	TRBV5-1	TRBJ2-3	CASSLRPPARNTDTQYF	TGCGCCAGCAGCTTGAGACCCCCGGCCAGGAACACAGATACGCAGTATTTT
.	TRBD2	TRBV12-3/TRBV12-4	TRBJ2-1	CASSGGTDTAYNEQFF	TGTGCCAGTAGCGGGGGAACGGATACTGCCTACAATGAGCAGTTCTTC
few	.	TRBV27	TRBJ2-1	CASSLRDRASYNEQFF	TGTGCCAGCAGTTTAAGGGACCGGGCCTCCTACAATGAGCAGTTCTTC
.	.	TRBV11-2	TRBJ2-1	CASSLDHRQKQFF	TGTGCCAGCAGCTTAGATCACAGGCAGAAGCAGTTCTTC
few	.	TRBV12-3/TRBV12-4	TRBJ1-2	CASSDTARPYGYTF	TGTGCCAGCAGCGATACAGCGCGACCCTATGGCTACACCTTC
few	.	TRBV5-1	TRBJ2-3	CASSAGLLAPTDTQYF	TGCGCCAGCAGCGCGGGACTTCTGGCGCCCACAGATACGCAGTATTTT
.	.	TRBV5-1	TRBJ2-1	CASSLEGRGTEQFF	TGCGCCAGCAGCTTGGAAGGTAGGGGAACTGAGCAGTTCTTC
.	.	TRBV29-1	TRBJ2-3	CSVEVAQRTDTQYF	TGCAGCGTTGAAGTTGCCCAACGCACAGATACGCAGTATTTT
few	.	TRBV6-5	TRBJ2-1	CASSIDPSSYNEQFF	TGTGCCAGCAGCATTGACCCGAGCTCCTACAATGAGCAGTTCTTC
few	.	TRBV7-2	TRBJ2-1	CASSLGVLAASSYNEQFF	TGTGCCAGCAGCTTAGGAGTCTTAGCGGCGAGCTCCTACAATGAGCAGTTCTTC
.	TRBD2	TRBV2	TRBJ2-1	CASSGLAGGTRDEQFF	TGTGCCAGCAGTGGGTTAGCGGGAGGGACGAGGGATGAGCAGTTCTTC
.	.	TRBV9	TRBJ1-1	CASSPTGGRGTTEAFF	TGTGCCAGCAGCCCCACCGGGGGGAGGGGAACTACTGAAGCTTTCTTT
few	.	TRBV29-1	TRBJ2-3	CSVDPSDTQYF	TGCAGCGTTGATCCTTCGGATACGCAGTATTTT
.	TRBD1	TRBV15	TRBJ1-5	CATSREGRGPNQPQHF	TGTGCCACCAGCAGAGAAGGCAGGGGGCCCAATCAGCCCCAGCATTTT
.	TRBD1	TRBV20-1	TRBJ1-2	CSAYTGDLDGYTF	TGCAGTGCTTATACAGGGGACTTGGATGGCTACACCTTC
.	.	TRBV29-1	TRBJ1-1	CSSGRDGNTEAFF	TGCAGCTCCGGGCGAGACGGAAACACTGAAGCTTTCTTT
few	.	TRBV11-1	TRBJ1-1	CASSLGTRVENTEAFF	TGTGCCAGCAGCTTAGGAACCCGGGTAGAGAACACTGAAGCTTTCTTT
few	TRBD2	TRBV2	TRBJ2-1	CASSEPSLLAGVRYNEQFF	TGTGCCAGCAGTGAACCCTCATTACTAGCGGGAGTCCGATACAATGAGCAGTTCTTC
few	.	TRBV12-3/TRBV12-4	TRBJ2-7	CASSPRPGLPSSYEQYF	TGTGCCAGCAGTCCTCGGCCGGGACTTCCTAGCTCCTACGAGCAGTACTTC
.	TRBD2	TRBV5-6	TRBJ2-1	CASSPGPSGGGTYNEQFF	TGTGCCAGCAGCCCGGGACCATCGGGGGGTGGGACCTACAATGAGCAGTTCTTC
.	TRBD1	TRBV25-1	TRBJ1-2	CASSDGQGNYGYTF	TGTGCCAGCAGTGACGGACAGGGGAACTATGGCTACACCTTC
.	TRBD1	TRBV7-2	TRBJ1-1	CASSERTGRAFF	TGTGCCAGCAGCGAGCGGACAGGGAGGGCTTTCTTT
few	.	TRBV12-3/TRBV12-4	TRBJ1-5	CASSFLGPNQPQHF	TGTGCCAGCAGTTTCCTGGGGCCAAATCAGCCCCAGCATTTT
.	.	TRBV6-2/TRBV6-3	TRBJ2-3	CASSYSWADTQYF	TGTGCCAGCAGTTACTCGTGGGCAGATACGCAGTATTTT
.	TRBD1	TRBV6-5	TRBJ1-5	CASSSQGVAQHF	TGTGCCAGCAGTTCTCAGGGGGTAGCCCAGCATTTT
.	.	TRBV12-3/TRBV12-4	TRBJ2-3	CASSLELGTPSTDTQYF	TGTGCCAGCAGTCTTGAGCTCGGGACTCCCAGCACAGATACGCAGTATTTT
once	TRBD2	TRBV20-1	TRBJ2-5	CSVRDPAGASETQYF	TGCAGTGTTAGAGATCCAGCGGGGGCCTCAGAGACCCAGTACTTC
.	TRBD1	TRBV7-6	TRBJ1-3	CASSSGRDRSSGNTIYF	TGTGCCAGCAGCTCAGGAAGGGACAGGAGCTCTGGAAACACCATATATTTT
.	.	TRBV12-3/TRBV12-4	TRBJ2-7	CASRNDPYYEQYF	TGTGCCAGCAGGAACGACCCCTACTACGAGCAGTACTTC
.	.	TRBV29-1	TRBJ2-7	CSVEDWASETYEQYF	TGCAGCGTTGAAGATTGGGCTAGCGAGACCTACGAGCAGTACTTC